This entry describes one T cell receptor (beta chain). The data stem from a study of PD-L1 blockade in urothelial cancer. Study details: Patients took up atezolizumab in the mid-2010s at 1,200 mg intravenously every 3 weeks. Each patient had 0 to 3 earlier chemotherapy regimens. Blood samples had a median of around 150,000 T cells.

The protocol was immunoSEQ multiplex PCR, while the TCRdb copy is restricted to in-frame clones and leaves out a portion. This sample has tens of thousands of clones; 65% to 85% occur once, and the top ten carry over 8.5%. Time point given: pretreatment peripheral blood. The source was PBMCs, collected around atezolizumab (anti-PD-L1) treatment. This receptor was taken from an older woman with urothelial cancer.

The CDR3 loop reads CASNLAGTPEQYF. Here the CDR3 DNA reads TGCGCCAGCAACTTAGCGGGAACCCCCGAGCAGTACTTC. The chain recombines TRBV10-2 with TRBJ2-7, with 8 positions matching TRBD2. Germline V gene data show CDR1 as WSHSY and CDR2 as SAAADI. V trimming: 7 bases; J trimming: 6 bases; junction bases outside the gene matches: 8. The CDR3 runs 13 residues.